The 30 T cell receptor beta chains listed next were all sequenced from one sample in a study of blood T cell repertoires in COVID-19. Here immunoSEQ multiplex PCR was the method, and the copy in TCRdb shows in-frame clones only, minus some. The table shows about 160,000 clones, with around four fifths occurring only once. Source material: peripheral blood. The receptors here all came from a man in his 70s with acute or convalescent COVID-19.

The rearrangement joins TRBV5-5 to TRBJ2-7; weak D call: TRBD1 (5 bases). Per germline, CDR1 SGHKS and CDR2 YYEKEE (reference sequence). The CDR3 has 16 residues. Deletions cut 0 bases from V and 3 bases from J, with 16 bases between. As DNA, the CDR3 is TGTGCCAGCAGCTTGGGGGGTCAGGGTGGGTTCTACGAGCAGTACTTC. This sequence encodes CASSLGGQGGFYEQYF.

The chain recombines TRBV6-8 with TRBJ2-7; D perhaps matches TRBD2 (6 bases). Trimming took 6 bases from V and 2 from J, leaving 23 bases between them. The CDR3 covers 17 residues. CDR1 is MNHGY, CDR2 SAAAGT, per germline. The DNA of the CDR3 is TGTGCCAGCAGCCGACCCTCGGAGGACGGGACTCCCTACGAGCAGTACTTC. This translates into CASSRPSEDGTPYEQYF.

The chain uses TRBV28 and TRBJ2-2; perhaps TRBD1 as D (6 bases). The V and J ends lost 2 bases and 4 bases respectively, with 14 bases between them. The CDR3 is made up of 16 amino acids. CDR1 is MDHEN, CDR2 SYDVKM, per germline. This chain's CDR3 is CASSLGQGTGTGELFF. Here the CDR3 DNA reads TGTGCCAGCAGTTTAGGGCAGGGGACGGGCACCGGGGAGCTGTTTTTT.

This clone turned up a few times. The chain carries TRBV6-1 and TRBJ1-1, with D unclear. Trimming pared 2 bases from V and 1 base from J, leaving 8 bases between. Germline V gene lookup returns CDR1 MNHNS and CDR2 SASEGT. The CDR3 covers 14 residues. CDR3 protein: CASSERRGNTEAFF. CDR3 DNA: TGTGCCAGCAGTGAAAGACGGGGGAACACTGAAGCTTTCTTT.

This chain links TRBV6-5 with TRBJ1-2, with TRBD1 matching 8 bases. Germline CDR1 MNHEY, CDR2 SVGAGI. The junction had 13 bases not matched to a gene; V was cut back by 6 bases and J by 7 bases. The CDR3 contains 15 residues. The CDR3 sequence: CASSTGTGFWGGYTF. For the CDR3, the DNA is TGTGCCAGCAGCACCGGGACAGGCTTTTGGGGTGGCTACACCTTC.

V and J are TRBV28 and TRBJ2-2; D is perhaps TRBD2 (5 bases). The length of the CDR3 is 15 residues. From germline, CDR1 is MDHEN and CDR2 SYDVKM. Trimming shortened V by 7 bases and J by 2 bases, and 14 bases separated the two germline ends. Written as DNA, the CDR3 is TGTGCCAGCAAGCAATGGGAGCCCAACACCGGGGAGCTGTTTTTT. Its protein product is CASKQWEPNTGELFF.

This clone was counted only a few times. The chain carries TRBV29-1 and TRBJ2-7, with 7 bases fitting TRBD2. The length of the CDR3 is 15 residues. V dropped 0 bases and J dropped 7; count of bases not matched to a gene: 12. Germline V gene data show CDR1 as SQVTM and CDR2 as ANQGSEA. The chain's CDR3 is CSVEEGGRRGEEQYF. The CDR3 region has the DNA TGCAGCGTTGAAGAGGGGGGGAGGCGAGGGGAAGAGCAGTACTTC.

The V call is TRBV7-9, the J call TRBJ1-4; a weak D match, TRBD1 (6 bases). The CDR3 spans 16 residues. CDR1 is SEHNR, CDR2 FQNEAQ, per germline (reference sequence). Trimming took 2 bases from V and 4 from J, leaving 14 bases between them. CDR3 in amino acids: CASSLTWDTFNEKLFF. The DNA for the CDR3 is TGTGCCAGCAGCTTAACTTGGGACACCTTTAATGAAAAACTGTTTTTT. Looking up the rest from reference TRBV7-9 and TRBJ1-4 gives the full variable domain: DTGVSQNPRHKITKRGQNVTFRCDPISEHNRLYWYRQTLGQGPEFLTYFQNEAQLEKSRLLSDRFSAERPKGSFSTLEIQRTEQGDSAMYLCASSLTWDTFNEKLFFGSGTQLSVL.

CDR3 sequence reads: CASSYDSSNQPQHF. The DNA for the CDR3 is TGTGCCAGTAGTTATGACAGCAGCAATCAGCCCCAGCATTTT. V usage is TRBV19 and J usage is TRBJ1-5, with D possibly being TRBD1 (5 bases). Trimming took off 5 bases at V and 1 base at J, with 9 bases between the two ends. CDR3 size: 14 residues. Per germline, CDR1 LNHDA and CDR2 SQIVND (reference sequence).

The sample holds one count of this clone. J is TRBJ1-5 and V is TRBV19, with a possible D match to TRBD1 (5 bases). Germline lookup yields CDR1 LNHDA and CDR2 SQIVND (reference sequence). The CDR3 totals 15 residues. V gave up 2 bases and J gave up 2 bases, with 10 bases separating them. CDR3 sequence reads: CASSIYRGGNQPQHF. CDR3 coding DNA: TGTGCCAGTAGTATATATAGGGGTGGCAATCAGCCCCAGCATTTT.

There are a few counts of this clone. The rearrangement joins TRBV27 to TRBJ1-6, with D unclear. V lost 7 bases to trimming and J lost 3 bases, with 7 bases between them. The length of the CDR3 is 13 residues. The germline V gene has CDR1 MNHEY and CDR2 SMNVEV (reference sequence). The CDR3 loop is CASTHGYNSPLHF. The CDR3 DNA reads as TGTGCCAGCACCCACGGCTATAATTCACCCCTCCACTTT.

The V gene is TRBV6-5, the J gene TRBJ2-1; D gene unclear. This CDR3 is 13 amino acids long. Germline V gene sequence: CDR1 MNHEY, CDR2 SVGAGI. The V gene lost 6 bases and the J gene lost 2 bases, with 8 bases spanning the gap. The CDR3 DNA is TGTGCCAGCAGGGCAGGCCCCTACAATGAGCAGTTCTTC. Residues: CASRAGPYNEQFF.

This clone was seen only once. V usage is TRBV9 and J usage is TRBJ2-3; D perhaps matches TRBD2 (7 bases). The CDR3 contains 16 residues. CDR1 and CDR2 from the germline V gene are SGDLS and YYNGEE. V lost 7 bases, J lost 4 bases, and 22 bases lay in between. The CDR3 sequence is CASGSSRGARADTQYF. CDR3 sequence (DNA): TGTGCCAGCGGGTCATCCCGGGGGGCGCGGGCAGATACGCAGTATTTT.

The chain carries TRBV10-3 and TRBJ1-3; TRBD1 is a possible D gene (5 bases). The CDR3 is 16 residues long. The V gene lost 1 base and the J gene lost 0 bases, with 10 bases spanning the gap. The germline CDR1 and CDR2 sequences are ENHRY and SYGVKD. Written as DNA, the CDR3 is TGTGCCATCAGTGAGTGGGGGGGGTACTCTGGAAACACCATATATTTT. Translating gives CAISEWGGYSGNTIYF.

The chain has TRBV3-1 (or the pseudogene TRBV3-2) and TRBJ1-3; 8 nucleotides agree with TRBD1. The CDR3 loop spans 16 amino acids. The germline V gene has CDR1 LGHDT and CDR2 YNNKEL (reference sequence). After removal of 2 bases from V and 3 bases from J, the junction contained 6 bases not matched to a gene. CDR3 DNA sequence: TGTGCCAGCAGCCAACCTCAGGGGGCCGGTGGAAACACCATATATTTT. This translates into CASSQPQGAGGNTIYF.

The rearrangement joins TRBV19 to TRBJ1-5; TRBD1 agrees at 10 bases. There are 16 residues in the CDR3. With V trimmed by 6 bases and J by 5 bases, 10 bases remained unmatched. The germline V gene encodes CDR1 LNHDA and CDR2 SQIVND (reference sequence). CDR3 nucleotide sequence: TGTGCCAGTAGCATCCCGGGACAGGGGATGGATCAGCCCCAGCATTTT. Protein sequence: CASSIPGQGMDQPQHF.

The V and J genes are TRBV10-3 and TRBJ1-2; 7 positions agree with TRBD1. Germline values: CDR1 ENHRY, CDR2 SYGVKD. The CDR3 has 13 residues. The V segment lost 6 bases and the J segment 3 bases; nucleotides outside the gene matches: 4. CDR3 in DNA: TGTGCCATCAGACCAACAGGGGACTATGGCTACACCTTC. This sequence encodes CAIRPTGDYGYTF.

This chain joins TRBV7-3 and TRBJ1-2; D is undetermined. Trimming left V 6 bases short and J 3 bases short, with 8 bases between. Germline V CDR1 and CDR2: SGHTA, FQGTGA. The CDR3 is made up of 12 amino acids. CDR3 region: CASRRHYYGYTF. The CDR3 DNA sequence: TGTGCCAGCAGACGCCACTACTATGGCTACACCTTC.

The chain couples TRBV6-1 to TRBJ2-3; D might be TRBD2 (6 bases). V was clipped by 3 bases and J by 0 bases, with 7 bases between them. Germline V CDR1 and CDR2: MNHNS, SASEGT. The CDR3 is made up of 14 amino acids. This CDR3 is CASSDGTSTDTQYF. CDR3 DNA sequence: TGTGCCAGCAGTGATGGGACTAGCACAGATACGCAGTATTTT.

CDR3 nucleotide sequence: TGCGCCAGCGCAGAATCACCCCAGGGTACACAGACCTACGAGCAGTACTTC. It specifies CASAESPQGTQTYEQYF. This rearrangement joins TRBV5-1 to TRBJ2-7; D perhaps matches TRBD1 (5 bases). Trimming took 7 bases from V and 2 from J, leaving 25 bases between them. Germline CDR1 is SGHRS and CDR2 is YFSETQ. There are 17 residues in the CDR3.

This rearrangement joins TRBV25-1 to TRBJ2-1; D might be TRBD2 (6 bases). Germline V lookup: CDR1 MGHDK, CDR2 SYGVNS. The ends were cut back, 4 bases at V and 4 bases at J, with 17 bases in the middle. The CDR3 contains 16 residues. CDR3 amino acids: CASSALGDSIYNEQFF. CDR3 nucleotides: TGTGCCAGCAGTGCCCTAGGGGACTCGATATACAATGAGCAGTTCTTC.

V is TRBV29-1 and J is TRBJ1-4; 9 bases align to TRBD1. This CDR3 is built from 14 residues. Per the germline V gene, CDR1 is SQVTM and CDR2 is ANQGSEA. J gave up 8 bases and V 6 bases, and 10 bases lay outside the gene matches. CDR3 bases: TGCAGCGTCCAAAGTGGGACAGGGCGGGAAAAACTGTTTTTT. It is translated as CSVQSGTGREKLFF.

The chain couples TRBV10-1 to TRBJ2-6; tentatively, D is TRBD2 (5 bases). Trimming stripped 7 bases from V and 4 bases from J, with 14 bases between. CDR1 is WNHNN and CDR2 is SYGVQD in the germline V gene (reference sequence). CDR3 length: 15 residues. In DNA, the CDR3 is TGCGCCAGCACCCCTGGACTTTCGGGGGCCAACGTCCTGACTTTC. Translating it yields CASTPGLSGANVLTF.

The CDR3, as DNA: TGTGCCAGCAGCCAACAAGGGGGCGCGTACGAGCAGTACTTC. Translated: CASSQQGGAYEQYF. The V and J genes are TRBV3-1 (or the pseudogene TRBV3-2) and TRBJ2-7; 7 nucleotides line up with TRBD1. Germline assignment: CDR1 LGHDT and CDR2 YNNKEL (reference sequence). CDR3 length: 14 amino acids. Trimming at V came to 2 bases and at J to 4 bases, leaving 5 bases not matched to a gene.

The J gene is TRBJ2-5, the V gene TRBV7-6; D possibly corresponds to TRBD1 (5 bases). This CDR3 has 15 amino acids. Germline V gene sequence: CDR1 SGHVS, CDR2 FNYEAQ. V lost 0 bases to trimming and J lost 4 bases, with 12 bases between them. The CDR3 is CASSLAAGQGETQYF. CDR3 nucleotides: TGTGCCAGCAGCTTAGCCGCCGGCCAGGGAGAGACCCAGTACTTC.

This clone was found a few times. The rearrangement uses TRBV30 and TRBJ1-1; D uncertain. This CDR3 is built from 13 residues. With 3 bases removed from V and 1 base from J, the gap between germline ends came to 9 bases. Germline V gene lookup returns CDR1 GTSNPN and CDR2 SVGIG (reference sequence). CDR3 coding DNA: TGTGCCTGGAGGCACCGAGGGAACACTGAAGCTTTCTTT. This gives the protein CAWRHRGNTEAFF.

This chain uses TRBV10-2 with TRBJ2-1, with 7 bases identical to TRBD2. CDR3 size: 15 residues. V gave up 5 bases and J gave up 9 bases; unmatched junction bases: 13. From germline, CDR1 is WSHSY and CDR2 SAAADI. The CDR3 DNA sequence: TGCGCCAGCAGTCGGGACTACAGCGTAGAGTGTGAGCAGTTCTTC. This encodes CASSRDYSVECEQFF.

The rearrangement joins TRBV7-9 to TRBJ2-7; maybe TRBD1 (8 bases). Germline CDR1 and CDR2: SEHNR and FQNEAQ (reference sequence). The CDR3 runs 15 residues. V shed 3 bases and J shed 5 bases, with 17 bases lying between them. The CDR3 loop is CASSLGTGGGDEQYF. CDR3 DNA sequence: TGTGCCAGCAGCTTGGGAACAGGGGGAGGGGACGAGCAGTACTTC.

V usage is TRBV18 and J usage is TRBJ1-2, with a tentative D call TRBD1 (6 bases). V lost 8 bases, J lost 4 bases, and 23 bases lay in between. There are 16 residues in the CDR3. Germline V gives CDR1 KGHSH, CDR2 LQKENI. The CDR3 region is CASHRPSGERSYGYTF. In DNA form, the CDR3 reads TGTGCCAGCCACCGACCCTCAGGGGAACGCTCCTATGGCTACACCTTC.

CDR3 residues: CASTSDGSNTEAFF. The CDR3 DNA is TGCGCCAGCACCTCTGACGGGTCGAACACTGAAGCTTTCTTT. The chain is built from TRBV5-1 and TRBJ1-1, with no clear D. This CDR3 contains 14 residues. V dropped 6 bases and J dropped 1 base, with 13 bases sitting between them. The germline CDR1 and CDR2 sequences are SGHRS and YFSETQ. The full variable domain, rest sourced from reference TRBV5-1 and TRBJ1-1, is KAGVTQTPRYLIKTRGQQVTLSCSPISGHRSVSWYQQTPGQGLQFLFEYFSETQRNKGNFPGRFSGRQFSNSRSEMNVSTLELGDSALYLCASTSDGSNTEAFFGQGTRLTVV.